This T cell receptor (beta chain) originates from a study of T cells in Graves' hyperthyroidism and ophthalmopathy. General study points: Ophthalmopathy was told apart from stable hyperthyroidism by a 13 V-J model. Most thyroid clonotypes that were expanded above 0.001 also turned up in blood.

Patients were excluded for uncontrolled infection, other autoimmune disease, pregnancy or lactation. Isolation of PBMCs was performed on 8.5 to 10 ml fresh peripheral blood. Trimming removed 0 bases at V and 0 bases at J, with 13 bases between. This CDR3 is built from 17 residues. Germline CDR1 SGHDN, CDR2 FVKESK. Ten or more counts support this clonotype. Its antigen is undetermined. From RNA transcripts, TCR beta CDR3 regions were amplified. The HTBI primer set drove a first-round RT-PCR of the TCR CDR3. TCRdb passed the multiplex PCR reads through MiXCR, listing each CDR3 protein once. The table records a few hundred thousand distinct CDR3 sequences, about 16% of them present only once.

The sequence came from a woman under 40 with Graves' ophthalmopathy. The chain has TRBV14 and TRBJ2-3; D remains ambiguous. The sample was blood. CDR3 in amino acids: CASSQDIAGTSTDTQYF. The DNA of the CDR3 is TGTGCCAGCAGCCAAGATATCGCCGGTACTAGCACAGATACGCAGTATTTT.